This TCR beta chain comes out of a study of blood T cell repertoires in COVID-19. Study information: Both acute and convalescent COVID-19 samples were obtained from the United States, Italy and Spain. T cells, B-cell-depleted T cells, or PBMCs supplied cDNA or gDNA.

Original processing notes: It was from reference gene primer amplification that nucleated cell counts were estimated. Some clones are missing from TCRdb's copy, which holds only in-frame ones; the method was immunoSEQ multiplex PCR. V and J calls plus clone size are reproduced from that table; the DNA served to infer D and trimming. The sample records a few hundred thousand clones, about 85% being singletons. Sample: peripheral blood. The clonotype originates from a woman aged 18 to 35 with acute or convalescent COVID-19.

CDR3 region: CASRVANEKLFF. The CDR3 DNA follows: TGTGCCAGCAGAGTAGCAAATGAAAAACTGTTTTTT. The chain uses TRBV12-3 or TRBV12-4 and TRBJ1-4, with unresolved D. The CDR3 length is 12 residues. The V end was cut by 6 bases, the J end by 5 bases, with 7 bases between.